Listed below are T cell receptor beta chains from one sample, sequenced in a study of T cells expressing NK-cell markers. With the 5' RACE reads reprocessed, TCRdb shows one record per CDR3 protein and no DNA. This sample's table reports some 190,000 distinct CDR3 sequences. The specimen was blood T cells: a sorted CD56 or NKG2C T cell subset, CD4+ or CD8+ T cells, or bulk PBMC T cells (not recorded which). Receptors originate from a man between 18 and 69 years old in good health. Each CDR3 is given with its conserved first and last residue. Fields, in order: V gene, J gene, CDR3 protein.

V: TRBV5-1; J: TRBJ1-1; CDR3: CASSRLGVDSVGTEAFF
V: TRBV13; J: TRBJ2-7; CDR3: CASSPRGEAGHEQYF
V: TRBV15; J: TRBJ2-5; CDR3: CATSSSDRAETQYF
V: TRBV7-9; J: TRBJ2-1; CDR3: CASSSLRDERFNEQFF
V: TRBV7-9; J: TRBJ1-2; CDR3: CASSIAVEGYGYTF
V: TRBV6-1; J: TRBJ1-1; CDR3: CASYEGGGMNTEAFF
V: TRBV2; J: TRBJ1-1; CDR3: CASSEGPRFSEAFF
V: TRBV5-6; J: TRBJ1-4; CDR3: CASSLAGLLVEKLFF
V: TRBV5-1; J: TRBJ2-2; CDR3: CASSPPRQGDSNTGELFF
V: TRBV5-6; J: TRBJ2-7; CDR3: CASSLDQELPEQYF
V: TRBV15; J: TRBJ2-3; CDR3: CATSKRQAPTDTQYF
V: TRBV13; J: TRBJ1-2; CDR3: CASSSIGTGVDGYTF
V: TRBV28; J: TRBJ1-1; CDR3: CASTTLPTGTEAFF
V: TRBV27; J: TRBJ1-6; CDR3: CASSEQGYNSPLHF
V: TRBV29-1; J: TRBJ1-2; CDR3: CSVKTGYGYTF
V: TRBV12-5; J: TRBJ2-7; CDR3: CASGLSSGTYEQYF
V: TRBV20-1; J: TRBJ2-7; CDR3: CSARGAEGYYEQYF
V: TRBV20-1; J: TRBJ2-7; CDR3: CSARVGLAAYEQYF
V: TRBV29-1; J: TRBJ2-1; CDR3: CSGRLAGEINEQFF
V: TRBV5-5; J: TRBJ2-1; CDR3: CASRPPGTGVSNEQFF
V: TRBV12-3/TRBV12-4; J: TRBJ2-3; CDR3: CASSRSVYTDTQYF
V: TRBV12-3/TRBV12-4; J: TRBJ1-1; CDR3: CASSLTGVNTEAFF
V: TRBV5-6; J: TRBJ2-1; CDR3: CASSFRGASYNEQFF
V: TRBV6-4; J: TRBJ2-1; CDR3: CASSPLAGEVNEQFF
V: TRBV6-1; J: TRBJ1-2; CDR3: CASRGDSFTNYGYTF
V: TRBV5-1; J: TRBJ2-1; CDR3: CASSPVAGGPSYNEQFF
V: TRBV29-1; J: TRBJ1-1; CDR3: CSVPRGNTEAFF
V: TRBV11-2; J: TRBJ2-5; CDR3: CASSFGGFQETQYF
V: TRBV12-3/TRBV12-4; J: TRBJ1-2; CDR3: CASSSPPNDLSYGYTF
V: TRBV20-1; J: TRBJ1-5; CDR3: CSARAVGAGQPQHF
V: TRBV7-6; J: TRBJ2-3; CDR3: CASSLFIEGSTDTQYF
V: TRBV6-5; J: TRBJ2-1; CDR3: CASSYAAGRLINEQFF
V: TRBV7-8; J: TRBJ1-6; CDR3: CASSLGVSGVSPLHF
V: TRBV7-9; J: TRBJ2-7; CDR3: CASSLAGAYDEQYF
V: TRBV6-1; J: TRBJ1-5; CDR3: CASSPSPYSNQPQHF
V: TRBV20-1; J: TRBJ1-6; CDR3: CSATGQGFSPLHF
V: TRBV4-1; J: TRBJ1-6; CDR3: CASSQPANRGAYNSPLHF
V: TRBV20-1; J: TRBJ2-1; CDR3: CSAVPLAGGWYEQFF
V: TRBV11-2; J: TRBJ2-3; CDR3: CASSLDLSGGASDTQYF
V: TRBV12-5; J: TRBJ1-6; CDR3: CASGLNNSPLHF